This passage covers 30 T cell receptor beta chains from one sample sequenced in a study of long-term antiretroviral therapy in people with HIV. Survey-level immunoSEQ v3.0 assays were run. Assay: immunoSEQ multiplex PCR; the TCRdb copy retains only in-frame clones and omits some. The table shows about 22,000 clones, with around 80% occurring only once. The sequencing here drew on unsorted PBMCs, taken 0.5 years before starting antiretroviral therapy. These TCRs come from a man aged 40-50 years with HIV.

V and J are TRBV30 and TRBJ1-2; D remains unclear. The CDR3 contains 13 residues. Germline assignment: CDR1 GTSNPN and CDR2 SVGIG (reference sequence). The V gene lost 0 bases and the J gene lost 4 bases, with 9 bases spanning the gap. The CDR3 loop is CAWSVAAVYGYTF. Here the CDR3 DNA reads TGTGCCTGGAGTGTAGCAGCAGTCTATGGCTACACCTTC.

The chain recombines TRBV11-2 with TRBJ2-3, with 10 bases aligning to TRBD1. Germline CDR1 is SGHAT and CDR2 is FQNNGV. The CDR3 is 14 residues long. Trimming took 10 bases from V and 3 from J; bases not matched to a gene: 7. The CDR3 reads CATRTGGSTDTQYF. The DNA of the CDR3 is TGTGCCACCCGGACAGGGGGGTCGACAGATACGCAGTATTTT. The full variable domain, its missing parts supplied by reference TRBV11-2 and TRBJ2-3, is EAGVAQSPRYKIIEKRQSVAFWCNPISGHATLYWYQQILGQGPKLLIQFQNNGVVDDSQLPKDRFSAERLKGVDSTLKIQPAKLEDSAVYLCATRTGGSTDTQYFGPGTRLTVL.

The V and J genes are TRBV6-5 and TRBJ2-2; weak D call: TRBD2 (6 bases). The CDR3 totals 13 residues. V was cut by 7 bases and J by 3 bases, with 9 bases left in between. Looked up from germline, CDR1 is MNHEY and CDR2 is SVGAGI. The DNA for the CDR3 is TGTGCCAGCAAGCGGAGGGACACCGGGGAGCTGTTTTTT. Protein sequence: CASKRRDTGELFF.

This sequence joins TRBV28 and TRBJ2-1; D unclear. V lost 8 bases and J lost 7, with 6 bases in between. This CDR3 is 10 amino acids long. Germline V gene sequence: CDR1 MDHEN, CDR2 SYDVKM. The CDR3 DNA sequence: TGTGCCAGCGAAAGAAATGAGCAGTTCTTC. Translating gives CASERNEQFF. Looking up the rest from reference TRBV28 and TRBJ2-1 gives the full variable domain: DVKVTQSSRYLVKRTGEKVFLECVQDMDHENMFWYRQDPGLGLRLIYFSYDVKMKEKGDIPEGYSVSREKKERFSLILESASTNQTSMYLCASERNEQFFGPGTRLTVL.

The rearrangement uses TRBV6-4 and TRBJ2-1; 7 nucleotides align to TRBD1. The CDR3 has 15 residues. V was clipped by 0 bases and J by 9 bases; unmatched bases: 8. CDR1 and CDR2 (germline): MRHNA, SNTAGT. The CDR3 DNA reads as TGTGCCAGCAGTGACTCTGCGGCAGGGGGTAGTGAGCAGTTCTTC. This codes for CASSDSAAGGSEQFF.

V is TRBV2 and J is TRBJ1-1; no firm D call. The germline V gene encodes CDR1 SNHLY and CDR2 FYNNEI. V gave up 7 bases and J gave up 3 bases, with 12 bases separating them. There are 13 residues in the CDR3. The CDR3 DNA follows: TGTGCCAGCACTCTGGCTCTGCACACTGAAGCTTTCTTT. Amino acids: CASTLALHTEAFF.

V is TRBV25-1 and J is TRBJ2-7, with a possible D match to TRBD1 (5 bases). Per the germline V gene, CDR1 is MGHDK and CDR2 is SYGVNS. The CDR3 spans 14 residues. V was trimmed by 5 bases and J by 4 bases, leaving 15 bases between them. The CDR3 sequence is CASSRQGEWYEQYF. DNA for the CDR3: TGTGCCAGCAGTCGGCAGGGTGAGTGGTACGAGCAGTACTTC.

The chain couples TRBV7-9 to TRBJ1-2; TRBD1 matches 9 bases. The germline CDR1 and CDR2 sequences are SEHNR and FQNEAQ (reference sequence). The J segment lost 1 base and the V segment lost 4 bases, leaving 16 bases of the junction unmatched. CDR3 length: 19 amino acids. The CDR3 bases are TGTGCCAGCAGCTCCCTGGGGACAAGCCGGGACAGGGATAACTATGGCTACACCTTC. Its translation is CASSSLGTSRDRDNYGYTF. Based on the CDR3 plus reference TRBV7-9 and TRBJ1-2, the full variable domain is DTGVSQNPRHKITKRGQNVTFRCDPISEHNRLYWYRQTLGQGPEFLTYFQNEAQLEKSRLLSDRFSAERPKGSFSTLEIQRTEQGDSAMYLCASSSLGTSRDRDNYGYTFGSGTRLTVV.

The CDR3 loop is CASSYGTGRDSPLHF. CDR3 bases: TGTGCCAGCAGTTACGGGACAGGGCGTGATTCACCCCTCCACTTT. The chain has TRBV6-5 and TRBJ1-6, with 9 bases aligning to TRBD1. Per germline, CDR1 MNHEY and CDR2 SVGAGI. CDR3 length: 15 amino acids. V shed 2 bases and J 8 bases; nucleotides not matched to a gene: 4.

The rearrangement links TRBV6-6 to TRBJ1-5; possible D gene TRBD1, 5 bases. V lost 2 bases, J lost 4 bases, and 12 bases lay in between. In germline, CDR1 is MNHNY, CDR2 SVGAGI (reference sequence). The CDR3 loop spans 15 amino acids. The CDR3 loop reads CASSYPGGKNQPQHF. The CDR3, as DNA: TGTGCCAGCAGTTACCCGGGGGGGAAGAATCAGCCCCAGCATTTT.

The chain is built from TRBV28 and TRBJ1-1, with a weak D call TRBD1 (6 bases). The CDR3 loop spans 14 amino acids. Trimming cost V 4 bases and J 1 base, with 10 bases left between them. The germline gives CDR1 MDHEN, CDR2 SYDVKM. DNA for the CDR3: TGTGCCAGCAGTTACAGGGTCCCGAACACTGAAGCTTTCTTT. Translation: CASSYRVPNTEAFF.

This clone was seen once. The V and J genes are TRBV5-1 and TRBJ1-6; possibly TRBD1 for D (5 bases). This CDR3 is built from 15 residues. CDR1 and CDR2 (germline): SGHRS, YFSETQ. V lost 2 bases, J lost 9 bases, and 15 bases lay in between. CDR3 in amino acids: CASSLDSRSGSPLHF. CDR3 coding DNA: TGCGCCAGCAGCTTAGACAGCAGGTCCGGTTCACCCCTCCACTTT. The complete variable domain, with remaining parts taken from reference TRBV5-1 and TRBJ1-6, reads KAGVTQTPRYLIKTRGQQVTLSCSPISGHRSVSWYQQTPGQGLQFLFEYFSETQRNKGNFPGRFSGRQFSNSRSEMNVSTLELGDSALYLCASSLDSRSGSPLHFGNGTRLTVT.

This clone was observed a single time. This chain uses TRBV15 with TRBJ1-4, with TRBD1 matching over 7 bases. V shed 1 base and J 3 bases; nucleotides not matched to a gene: 2. The CDR3 is 15 amino acids. Germline V gene sequence: CDR1 LNHNV, CDR2 YYDKDF (reference sequence). CDR3 loop: CATSRGDSSNEKLFF. CDR3 bases: TGTGCCACCAGCAGAGGGGACAGCTCTAATGAAAAACTGTTTTTT.

The V and J genes are TRBV5-1 and TRBJ2-1; tentatively, D is TRBD2 (5 bases). Between the trimmed V and J ends, which lost 2 bases and 4 bases, there was a span of 10 bases. Per the germline V gene, CDR1 is SGHRS and CDR2 is YFSETQ. The CDR3 covers 14 residues. In DNA form, the CDR3 reads TGCGCCAGCAGCTTCTCGGACTTGTACAATGAGCAGTTCTTC. Translating it yields CASSFSDLYNEQFF.

This chain connects TRBV5-1 to TRBJ2-3; tentatively, D is TRBD1 (6 bases). The CDR3 is 15 residues long. Germline-derived CDR1 and CDR2 are SGHRS and YFSETQ. With 5 bases removed from V and 2 bases from J, the gap between germline ends came to 15 bases. CDR3 nucleotide sequence: TGCGCCAGCAGATTGAGGGGGTTTCTCACAGATACGCAGTATTTT. Translating it yields CASRLRGFLTDTQYF.

The chain combines TRBV6-5 with TRBJ2-3; D gene ambiguous. CDR1 is MNHEY and CDR2 is SVGAGI in the germline V gene. The CDR3 is 15 amino acids. V was clipped by 6 bases and J by 1 base, with 14 bases between them. This CDR3 is CASSRLDLRTDTQYF. CDR3 DNA sequence: TGTGCCAGCAGCCGACTCGATCTGCGCACAGATACGCAGTATTTT.

The V and J genes are TRBV5-3 and TRBJ1-1; D gene unclear. TRBV5-3 is an ORF, with its function uncertain. V was cut by 4 bases and J by 1 base, with 17 bases left in between. The CDR3 length is 16 residues. In nucleotides, the CDR3 is TGTGCCAGAAGCCTCATGACCCACGGAGCGAACACTGAAGCTTTCTTT. Translating it yields CARSLMTHGANTEAFF.

The chain employs TRBV5-5 and TRBJ1-3; D ambiguous. Trimming shortened V by 4 bases and J by 0 bases, and 17 bases separated the two germline ends. The CDR3 runs 17 residues. Looked up from germline, CDR1 is SGHKS and CDR2 is YYEKEE (reference sequence). CDR3 nucleotides: TGTGCCAGCAGCCGTAAGACTGATTGGAGCTCTGGAAACACCATATATTTT. It is translated as CASSRKTDWSSGNTIYF.

CDR3 protein: CASSPRLGHYEQYF. CDR3 DNA: TGTGCCAGCAGCCCCCGTTTGGGCCATTACGAGCAGTACTTC. The rearrangement links TRBV11-2 to TRBJ2-7; D unresolved. The CDR3 totals 14 residues. The V gene's germline CDR1 is SGHAT and CDR2 FQNNGV. The V end lost 5 bases, the J end lost 4 bases, and 15 bases lay between the germline ends.

This clone has only one observation. The chain carries TRBV7-8 and TRBJ2-4; maybe TRBD1 (5 bases). CDR1 and CDR2 (germline): SGHVS, FQNEAQ. This CDR3 region has 17 residues. Trimming removed 7 bases from V and 8 bases from J, with 27 bases in between. The CDR3 is CASIPGPHLPTMDIQYF. DNA for the CDR3: TGTGCCAGCATCCCAGGGCCCCACCTGCCGACGATGGACATTCAGTACTTC.

This chain joins TRBV10-2 and TRBJ1-1; 7 bases are shared with TRBD1. Germline V gene sequence: CDR1 WSHSY, CDR2 SAAADI. CDR3 length: 15 residues. V trimming: 6 bases; J trimming: 10 bases; junction bases outside the gene matches: 17. CDR3 region: CASRPPGQAKGRAFF. The CDR3 DNA follows: TGCGCCAGCAGACCTCCCGGACAGGCGAAGGGGCGAGCTTTCTTT.

The V gene is TRBV15, the J gene TRBJ2-7; D unclear. Trimming cost V 0 bases and J 2 bases, with 11 bases left between them. The V gene's germline CDR1 is LNHNV and CDR2 YYDKDF (reference sequence). The CDR3 is 15 amino acids. CDR3 protein: CATSRDEAPTYEQYF. CDR3 in DNA: TGTGCCACCAGCAGAGATGAAGCCCCAACCTACGAGCAGTACTTC.

The V and J genes are TRBV7-8 and TRBJ1-6; TRBD1 is a possible D gene (6 bases). V was clipped by 0 bases and J by 6 bases, with 12 bases between them. Germline CDR1 reads SGHVS; CDR2 reads FQNEAQ. CDR3 length equals 16 residues. Written as DNA, the CDR3 is TGTGCCAGCAGCTTAGCGACTGGAGGGGGTAATTCACCCCTCCACTTT. This translates into CASSLATGGGNSPLHF.

The chain combines TRBV14 with TRBJ1-4; maybe TRBD1 (6 bases). CDR1 and CDR2 from the germline V gene are SGHDN and FVKESK. There are 15 residues in the CDR3. V was cut by 0 bases and J by 8 bases, with 13 bases left in between. CDR3 nucleotides: TGTGCCAGCAGCCAAGAAGGGGGGCCGGGCGAAAAACTGTTTTTT. It codes for CASSQEGGPGEKLFF.

This rearrangement joins TRBV6-1 to TRBJ2-2, with D perhaps matching TRBD2 (6 bases). V was shortened by 1 base and J by 5 bases, with 11 bases between the two germline ends. This CDR3 spans 15 amino acids. Per the germline V gene, CDR1 is MNHNS and CDR2 is SASEGT. DNA of the CDR3: TGTGCCAGCAGTGAAGTCGGGGGACTGACCGGGGAGCTGTTTTTT. Its protein product is CASSEVGGLTGELFF.

The sample holds a few counts of this clone. The J gene is TRBJ1-2, the V gene TRBV6-5; 7 positions match TRBD1. CDR1 is MNHEY, CDR2 SVGAGI, per germline. Germline trimming cut 5 bases from V and 4 bases from J; bases unmatched to any gene: 7. This CDR3 contains 14 residues. The CDR3 region is CASSTTGEGYGYTF. CDR3 nucleotide sequence: TGTGCCAGCAGTACTACAGGGGAGGGCTATGGCTACACCTTC.

The chain joins TRBV28 to TRBJ2-7, with TRBD1 identical over 8 bases. Unmatched junction bases numbered 10, after V lost 6 bases and J lost 9 bases. CDR1 and CDR2 (germline): MDHEN, SYDVKM. The CDR3 totals 13 residues. The CDR3 reads CASSQGQAYAQYF. In nucleotides, the CDR3 is TGTGCCAGCAGCCAGGGACAGGCATATGCGCAGTACTTC.

The chain couples TRBV7-2 to TRBJ2-7, with TRBD2 matching over 13 bases. Germline V gives CDR1 SGHTA, CDR2 FQGNSA. Unmatched junction bases numbered 7, after V lost 5 bases and J lost 6 bases. This CDR3 comprises 15 residues. The CDR3 loop reads CASSKGLAGATEQYF. The CDR3 DNA reads TGTGCCAGCAGCAAAGGACTAGCGGGGGCGACCGAGCAGTACTTC.

The V and J genes are TRBV7-9 and TRBJ2-3, with D perhaps given as TRBD1 or TRBD2 (5 bases each). The CDR3 covers 15 residues. Between the trimmed V and J ends, which lost 1 base and 2 bases, there was a span of 10 bases. CDR1 SEHNR and CDR2 FQNEAQ come from the germline V gene (reference sequence). CDR3 amino acids: CASSLVGRNTDTQYF. CDR3 nucleotides: TGTGCCAGCAGCTTAGTGGGACGCAACACAGATACGCAGTATTTT.

This clone was detected once. The gene calls are TRBV15 and TRBJ1-6, with D unclear. The germline gives CDR1 LNHNV, CDR2 YYDKDF (reference sequence). The V gene lost 1 base and the J gene lost 14 bases, with 15 bases spanning the gap. The CDR3 has 14 amino acids. In DNA form, the CDR3 reads TGTGCCACCAGCAGAGCCCCCCCGGCAGTGGCCCTCCACTTT. Amino acid sequence: CATSRAPPAVALHF.